One and the same sample provided the 18 T cell receptor beta chains below, sequenced in a study of blood T cell repertoires in COVID-19. Only in-frame clones appear in the TCRdb table, and some are missing; sequencing was by immunoSEQ multiplex PCR. The sample includes about 75,000 clones, approximately 86% seen only once; the top ten take more than 5.5%. Sequencing was carried out using peripheral blood. The receptors stem from a woman aged 50 to 65 with acute or convalescent COVID-19.

This chain uses TRBV3-1 (or the pseudogene TRBV3-2) with TRBJ2-3; maybe TRBD2 (6 bases). The length of the CDR3 is 23 residues. Trimming pared 4 bases from V and 3 bases from J, leaving 38 bases between. Germline assignment: CDR1 LGHDT and CDR2 YNNKEL (reference sequence). The CDR3 loop reads CASSLSLGTRGGMTRSETDTQYF. For the CDR3, the DNA is TGTGCCAGCAGCCTAAGTCTAGGGACTCGTGGAGGGATGACCCGGAGCGAAACAGATACGCAGTATTTT.

This chain connects TRBV19 to TRBJ1-2; 9 nucleotides line up with TRBD1. V shed 3 bases and J 7 bases; nucleotides not matched to a gene: 9. The germline V gene encodes CDR1 LNHDA and CDR2 SQIVND (reference sequence). The CDR3 totals 15 residues. The CDR3 loop reads CASSIITGGDPGYTF. The CDR3 coding sequence is TGTGCCAGTAGTATTATCACAGGGGGCGACCCTGGCTACACCTTC.

This clone occurred a few times. The chain employs TRBV4-1 and TRBJ1-3; tentative D call: TRBD1 (5 bases). Trimming pared 2 bases from V and 4 bases from J, leaving 15 bases between. The CDR3 has 16 amino acids. From germline, CDR1 is MGHRA and CDR2 YSYEKL. The CDR3 nucleotides are TGCGCCAGCAGCCAACTTCCGGGGGGGGAGGGAAACACCATATATTTT. Translated: CASSQLPGGEGNTIYF.

The chain joins TRBV15 to TRBJ1-1, with no clear D. The V gene lost 8 bases and the J gene lost 0 bases, with 10 bases spanning the gap. The CDR3 has 13 amino acids. Germline CDR1 reads LNHNV; CDR2 reads YYDKDF (reference sequence). This chain's CDR3 is CATGGSLNTEAFF. The CDR3 DNA follows: TGTGCCACCGGAGGCAGCCTGAACACTGAAGCTTTCTTT.

Only one count was recorded for this clone. The gene calls are TRBV6-2 or TRBV6-3 and TRBJ2-3; 7 bases are a match to TRBD1. This CDR3 region has 14 residues. Looked up from germline, CDR1 is MNHEY and CDR2 is SVGEGT. The junction had 3 bases not matched to a gene; V was cut back by 2 bases and J by 4 bases. CDR3: CASSYPGQSDTQYF. In DNA, the CDR3 is TGTGCCAGCAGTTACCCGGGACAGTCAGATACGCAGTATTTT.

The V and J genes are TRBV7-8 and TRBJ2-3; 12 nucleotides line up with TRBD2. Germline V gene sequence: CDR1 SGHVS, CDR2 FQNEAQ. J gave up 4 bases and V 5 bases, and 7 bases lay outside the gene matches. The CDR3 extends over 16 amino acids. CDR3 coding DNA: TGTGCCAGCAGCCCCCGACTAGCGGGAGCGGCAGATACGCAGTATTTT. It codes for CASSPRLAGAADTQYF.

The V call is TRBV18, the J call TRBJ1-1; the D gene is possibly TRBD1 (6 bases). Trimming took off 5 bases at V and 5 bases at J, with 18 bases between the two ends. The CDR3 spans 15 residues. Germline CDR1 reads KGHSH; CDR2 reads LQKENI. The CDR3: CASSTDRLQGTEAFF. The DNA of the CDR3 is TGTGCCAGCTCAACGGACAGATTGCAGGGTACTGAAGCTTTCTTT.

The gene calls are TRBV5-1 and TRBJ2-1; a weak D match, TRBD1 (5 bases). The germline V and J ends were trimmed by 2 bases and 6 bases, with 12 bases remaining between them. The CDR3 loop spans 14 amino acids. CDR1 SGHRS and CDR2 YFSETQ come from the germline V gene. The CDR3 sequence: CASSFQGWANEQFF. In DNA, the CDR3 is TGCGCCAGCAGCTTCCAGGGTTGGGCCAATGAGCAGTTCTTC.

V gene TRBV29-1 combines with J gene TRBJ1-2, with TRBD1 matching over 11 bases. The germline V gene encodes CDR1 SQVTM and CDR2 ANQGSEA. The J segment lost 5 bases and the V segment lost 6 bases, leaving 2 bases of the junction unmatched. This CDR3 region has 12 residues. The CDR3 here is CSVGTGGYGYTF. The CDR3 nucleotides are TGCAGCGTGGGGACAGGGGGTTATGGCTACACCTTC.

This clone is a singleton in its sample. CDR3 DNA sequence: TGTGCCAGCAGCCCACGCTTGGGGGCGAGCTCCTACGAGCAGTACTTC. Residues: CASSPRLGASSYEQYF. The chain joins TRBV5-6 to TRBJ2-7, with TRBD1 as a possible D gene (6 bases). Trimming removed 4 bases at V and 0 bases at J, with 17 bases between. CDR3 length: 16 residues. Germline values: CDR1 SGHDT, CDR2 YYEEEE.

The chain uses TRBV28 and TRBJ1-2; possibly TRBD1 for D (6 bases). CDR1 and CDR2 (germline): MDHEN, SYDVKM. The CDR3 covers 13 residues. Deletions cut 3 bases from V and 4 bases from J, with 9 bases between. The CDR3 DNA is TGTGCCAGCAGTTTCGGGGGGGCCTATGGCTACACCTTC. Protein product: CASSFGGAYGYTF.

The J gene is TRBJ2-6, the V gene TRBV7-2; 11 bases line up with TRBD2. CDR3 length equals 19 residues. With 1 base clipped from V and 4 bases from J, the junction kept 9 bases outside the gene matches. Germline lookup yields CDR1 SGHTA and CDR2 FQGNSA. The DNA for the CDR3 is TGTGCCAGCAGCTTAGTCTCGACTAGCGGGGAGACGGGGGCCAACGTCCTGACTTTC. It translates to CASSLVSTSGETGANVLTF.

The sample holds a few counts of this clone. This rearrangement joins TRBV2 to TRBJ2-3; D may be TRBD2 (6 bases). CDR3 length: 15 amino acids. The germline V gene has CDR1 SNHLY and CDR2 FYNNEI. Trimming shortened V by 2 bases and J by 4 bases, and 13 bases separated the two germline ends. The CDR3 DNA reads as TGTGCCAGCAGTGAATTGCCGGGAGTGGCAGATACGCAGTATTTT. Translation: CASSELPGVADTQYF.

V usage is TRBV19 and J usage is TRBJ2-2, with D perhaps TRBD1 (5 bases). The germline V gene has CDR1 LNHDA and CDR2 SQIVND (reference sequence). V was trimmed by 6 bases and J by 7 bases, leaving 9 bases between them. The CDR3 sequence is 12 residues long. This CDR3 reads CASRQGIGELFF. The CDR3 DNA reads TGTGCCAGTAGGCAGGGTATCGGGGAGCTGTTTTTT. The entire variable domain, with the rest obtained from reference TRBV19 and TRBJ2-2, is as follows: DGGITQSPKYLFRKEGQNVTLSCEQNLNHDAMYWYRQDPGQGLRLIYYSQIVNDFQKGDIAEGYSVSREKKESFPLTVTSAQKNPTAFYLCASRQGIGELFFGEGSRLTVL.

As for this clone: Other nucleotide sequences in the sample specify the same CDR3. This chain joins TRBV19 and TRBJ1-1; TRBD1 agrees at 7 bases. CDR1 LNHDA and CDR2 SQIVND come from the germline V gene (reference sequence). This CDR3 spans 12 amino acids. V trimming: 5 bases; J trimming: 5 bases; junction bases outside the gene matches: 2. CDR3 residues: CASSEQGTEAFF. The CDR3 nucleotides read TGTGCCAGTAGTGAACAGGGGACTGAAGCTTTCTTT.

Here the CDR3 DNA reads TGTGCCAGCAGTGAATTGACAGCAAACACTGAAGCTTTCTTT. It translates to CASSELTANTEAFF. V usage is TRBV25-1 and J usage is TRBJ1-1; TRBD1 is a possible D gene (5 bases). Trimming took 1 base from V and 2 from J, leaving 8 bases between them. From germline, CDR1 is MGHDK and CDR2 SYGVNS. CDR3 length: 14 amino acids.

This clone appeared once. For the CDR3, the DNA is TGTGCCAGCAGCCTTGGACAGGGGAAGGTCGAGCAGTACTTC. Its protein product is CASSLGQGKVEQYF. The chain combines TRBV7-9 with TRBJ2-7, with 9 bases that match TRBD1. V gave up 5 bases and J gave up 6 bases; unmatched junction bases: 8. The germline V gene encodes CDR1 SEHNR and CDR2 FQNEAQ (reference sequence). There are 14 residues in the CDR3. Looking up the rest from reference TRBV7-9 and TRBJ2-7 gives the full variable domain: DTGVSQNPRHKITKRGQNVTFRCDPISEHNRLYWYRQTLGQGPEFLTYFQNEAQLEKSRLLSDRFSAERPKGSFSTLEIQRTEQGDSAMYLCASSLGQGKVEQYFGPGTRLTVT.

The chain recombines TRBV29-1 with TRBJ2-2; 11 positions agree with TRBD2. CDR1 is SQVTM, CDR2 ANQGSEA, per germline. The length of the CDR3 is 16 residues. V lost 0 bases, J lost 3 bases, and 3 bases stayed unmatched. The CDR3 DNA sequence: TGCAGCGTTGAAGATCTGACTAGCGGGGACACCGGGGAGCTGTTTTTT. Its translation is CSVEDLTSGDTGELFF.